This T cell receptor (beta chain) was profiled in a study of cytomegalovirus exposure and HLA in healthy donors. Whole-study results and caveats: As immune exposure information, only CMV serostatus was available.

This clone occurred a few times. Its specificity is unknown. Both 60 Vbeta primers and 13 Jbeta primers went into the PCR. Libraries were prepared by immunoSEQ multiplex PCR; TCRdb keeps only in-frame clonotypes and omits some of them. The data show about 110,000 clones, approximately 76% seen once. The CDR3 is made up of 14 amino acids. Trimming took 6 bases from V and 6 from J; bases not matched to a gene: 6. CDR1 and CDR2 from the germline V gene are LNHDA and SQIVND (reference sequence). The rearrangement uses TRBV19 and TRBJ1-5, with TRBD1 matching over 9 bases. Sequencing was carried out using PBMCs. The sequence derives from a man younger than 35 in good health and CMV-seronegative. The CDR3 is CASRSGTGRQPQHF. DNA of the CDR3: TGTGCCAGTAGGAGTGGGACAGGGCGTCAGCCCCAGCATTTT. The complete variable domain, with remaining parts taken from reference TRBV19 and TRBJ1-5, reads DGGITQSPKYLFRKEGQNVTLSCEQNLNHDAMYWYRQDPGQGLRLIYYSQIVNDFQKGDIAEGYSVSREKKESFPLTVTSAQKNPTAFYLCASRSGTGRQPQHFGDGTRLSIL.